This T cell receptor beta chain stems from a study of T-cell reconstitution after alpha-beta-depleted transplantation in children. This clonotype was recorded at least ten times. Relative to the germline gene, one junction end is altered; a read error may explain this. The library targeted TCRbeta and was prepared with unique molecular identifiers. MiXCR, run by TCRdb on the PCR reads, gives a single entry per CDR3 protein. This sample has about 480,000 distinct CDR3 sequences, with roughly an eighth found just once. This CDR3 spans 14 amino acids. Per germline, CDR1 SSHAT and CDR2 FNYEAQ (reference sequence).

Sequencing was performed on PBMCs from the stem cell graft donor, taken from the stem cell graft. The origin of this receptor is a human donor who donated a stem cell graft to a child with combined immunodeficiency. V gene TRBV7-7 combines with J gene TRBJ2-5; 7 bases fit TRBD1. The CDR3: CASSFDRETETQYF. CDR3 sequence (DNA): TGTGCTAGCAGCTTCGACAGGGAAACGGAGACCCAGTACTTC.